Presented here are 32 T cell receptor beta chains from one specimen sequenced in a study of CD8 T cells in ankylosing spondylitis. MiXCR, applied by TCRdb to the 5' RACE reads, yields one record per CDR3 protein. The top ten clones hold approximately 10% of a sample with about 190,000 distinct CDR3 sequences, roughly 13% of them seen once. Sequenced: blood, either unsorted or a sorted T cell fraction (not recorded which). The receptor source for this set is a female donor with ankylosing spondylitis or in good health (not recorded which).

This clonotype showed up just a few times. The CDR3 nucleotides read TGCGCCAGCCCCCCGGATTATCGGAACCAAGAGACCCAGTACTTC. It codes for CASPPDYRNQETQYF. The chain has TRBV5-1 and TRBJ2-5; no clear D. CDR1 SGHRS and CDR2 YFSETQ come from the germline V gene. Deletions cut 7 bases from V and 0 bases from J, with 16 bases between. The CDR3 totals 15 residues.

At least ten counts were recorded for this clonotype. This sequence joins TRBV12-3 or TRBV12-4 and TRBJ2-3; the D is unclear. This CDR3 contains 13 residues. The V and J ends lost 6 bases and 5 bases respectively, with 12 bases between them. The CDR3, as DNA: TGTGCCAGCAGCCCCAGATTGAAAGATACGCAGTATTTT. It yields the protein CASSPRLKDTQYF.

Ten or more counts support this clonotype. The rearrangement joins TRBV12-3 or TRBV12-4 to TRBJ2-1, with 9 bases matching TRBD1. The CDR3 has 16 residues. With 6 bases clipped from V and 1 base from J, the junction kept 7 bases outside the gene matches. This CDR3 reads CASSIQGAKSYNEQFF. The CDR3, as DNA: TGTGCCAGCAGCATACAGGGGGCAAAGTCCTACAATGAGCAGTTCTTC.

The chain combines TRBV7-2 with TRBJ2-1; the match to TRBD2 covers 8 bases. The V segment lost 2 bases and the J segment 9 bases; nucleotides outside the gene matches: 6. The CDR3 covers 14 residues. Germline loops: CDR1 SGHTA, CDR2 FQGNSA. The CDR3 is CASSLTAGDLEQFF. The CDR3 nucleotides read TGTGCCAGCAGCTTAACAGCGGGAGACCTTGAGCAGTTCTTC.

This clonotype was counted at least ten times. The chain uses TRBV4-2 and TRBJ1-2; unclear D gene. Germline values: CDR1 LGHNA, CDR2 YNFKEQ. There are 11 residues in the CDR3. V lost 2 bases and J 8 bases, leaving 6 bases between the germline ends. CDR3 amino acids: CASSQSVGYTF. Written as DNA, the CDR3 is TGTGCCAGCAGCCAATCCGTGGGCTACACCTTC.

CDR3 loop: CATSDTGGGYQETQYF. CDR3 in DNA: TGTGCCACCAGTGATACAGGGGGCGGCTACCAAGAGACCCAGTACTTC. The chain has TRBV24-1 and TRBJ2-5, with 9 positions matching TRBD1. CDR3 length: 16 residues. The germline CDR1 and CDR2 sequences are KGHDR and SFDVKD. V gave up 3 bases and J gave up 0 bases; unmatched junction bases: 4.

This clonotype was counted many times. The chain carries TRBV5-5 and TRBJ2-7; 9 bases are shared with TRBD1. Germline V gives CDR1 SGHKS, CDR2 YYEKEE (reference sequence). With V trimmed by 4 bases and J by 2 bases, 4 bases remained unmatched. The CDR3 has 14 amino acids. CDR3 nucleotide sequence: TGTGCCAGCAGCCCGGACAGGGGAGCCTACGAGCAGTACTTC. It codes for CASSPDRGAYEQYF.

In the case of this clonotype: This could be a read error, since a much larger clone is one nucleotide away. V usage is TRBV6-5 and J usage is TRBJ2-5; D remains ambiguous. This CDR3 contains 13 residues. CDR1 is MNHEY and CDR2 is SVGAGI in the germline V gene. The CDR3 protein is CTSSSQLQETQYF. For the CDR3, the DNA is TGTACCAGCAGTTCACAGCTACAAGAGACCCAGTACTTC.

J is TRBJ2-2 and V is TRBV27; the D gene is possibly TRBD1 (6 bases). This CDR3 region has 15 residues. V shed 5 bases and J shed 6 bases, with 16 bases lying between them. Germline CDR1 reads MNHEY; CDR2 reads SMNVEV (reference sequence). The CDR3 is CASSQQGREPGELFF. The CDR3 bases are TGTGCCAGCAGTCAACAGGGTAGGGAACCCGGGGAGCTGTTTTTT.

This clonotype was recorded many times. The rearrangement links TRBV9 to TRBJ1-3; possible D gene TRBD1, 6 bases. Germline V CDR1 and CDR2: SGDLS, YYNGEE. Between the trimmed V and J ends, which lost 3 bases and 0 bases, there was a span of 10 bases. The CDR3 totals 15 residues. The CDR3 reads CASSARGYSGNTIYF. The CDR3 coding sequence is TGTGCCAGCAGCGCCAGGGGTTACTCTGGAAACACCATATATTTT.

This clonotype has ten or more counts. This rearrangement joins TRBV6-4 to TRBJ1-5; maybe TRBD1 (5 bases). The CDR3 covers 12 residues. The germline V gene has CDR1 MRHNA and CDR2 SNTAGT. Trimming pared 6 bases from V and 5 bases from J, leaving 8 bases between. For the CDR3, the DNA is TGTGCCAGCAGGGGGCACCATCAGCCCCAGCATTTT. The encoded protein is CASRGHHQPQHF.

This chain links TRBV7-6 with TRBJ1-3, with D perhaps TRBD1 (5 bases). The CDR3 consists of 16 residues. V lost 1 base and J 0 bases, leaving 10 bases between the germline ends. Germline V gives CDR1 SGHVS, CDR2 FNYEAQ. In nucleotides, the CDR3 is TGTGCCAGCAGCTTAGGGGGACCGAACTCTGGAAACACCATATATTTT. Amino acid sequence: CASSLGGPNSGNTIYF.

The V gene is TRBV4-3, the J gene TRBJ1-5; perhaps TRBD1 as D (5 bases). Trimming removed 0 bases at V and 3 bases at J, with 9 bases between. The CDR3 runs to 15 residues. Germline V gene data show CDR1 as LGHNA and CDR2 as YSLEER. CDR3 loop: CASSQDQGVNQPQHF. For the CDR3, the DNA is TGCGCCAGCAGCCAAGATCAAGGGGTCAATCAGCCCCAGCATTTT.

This clonotype was seen many times. V usage is TRBV12-3 or TRBV12-4 and J usage is TRBJ1-4, with D hard to call. The CDR3 consists of 14 residues. The V end lost 3 bases, the J end lost 2 bases, and 7 bases lay between the germline ends. CDR3 nucleotide sequence: TGTGCCAGCAGTTTGGGGAAGACTAATGAAAAACTGTTTTTT. As protein: CASSLGKTNEKLFF.

The sample holds many counts of this clonotype. This chain links TRBV24-1 with TRBJ2-1; TRBD1 matches at 9 bases. V shed 2 bases and J 2 bases; nucleotides not matched to a gene: 6. There are 17 residues in the CDR3. Germline V gene data show CDR1 as KGHDR and CDR2 as SFDVKD. Here the CDR3 reads CATSDSSWTGAYNEQFF. As DNA, the CDR3 is TGTGCCACCAGTGATTCGTCGTGGACAGGGGCCTACAATGAGCAGTTCTTC.

Remarks on this clonotype: With a much larger clone just one base away, this may be a read error. The chain couples TRBV29-1 to TRBJ2-1; 8 positions agree with TRBD2. V lost 4 bases and J lost 2; bases outside the gene matches: 10. The germline gives CDR1 SQVTM, CDR2 ANQGSEA. CDR3 length equals 16 residues. CDR3 coding DNA: TGCAGCGTTGCGGGGGCTAGCGGGCCCGCCTACAATGAGCAGTTCTTC. It specifies CSVAGASGPAYNEQFF.

This clonotype was counted at least ten times. The chain combines TRBV5-1 with TRBJ2-7, with D unclear. CDR1 is SGHRS, CDR2 YFSETQ, per germline. V lost 4 bases, J lost 3 bases, and 20 bases lay in between. The CDR3 runs 16 residues. DNA of the CDR3: TGCGCCAGCAGCATTGGTAGAGACCTCCCTAACTACGAGCAGTACTTC. This translates into CASSIGRDLPNYEQYF. The complete variable domain, with remaining parts taken from reference TRBV5-1 and TRBJ2-7, reads KAGVTQTPRYLIKTRGQQVTLSCSPISGHRSVSWYQQTPGQGLQFLFEYFSETQRNKGNFPGRFSGRQFSNSRSEMNVSTLELGDSALYLCASSIGRDLPNYEQYFGPGTRLTVT.

This clonotype showed up many times. This sequence joins TRBV29-1 and TRBJ2-1, with 9 bases matching TRBD2. The germline gives CDR1 SQVTM, CDR2 ANQGSEA. CDR3 length: 14 residues. With V trimmed by 7 bases and J by 5 bases, 9 bases remained unmatched. CDR3 in amino acids: CSGILAGKNNEQFF. The CDR3 coding sequence is TGCAGCGGAATACTAGCGGGTAAGAACAATGAGCAGTTCTTC.

The chain links TRBV3-1 to TRBJ1-2, with D tentatively TRBD1 (5 bases). The CDR3 consists of 13 residues. Germline values: CDR1 LGHDT, CDR2 YNNKEL (reference sequence). Between the trimmed V and J ends, which lost 4 bases and 4 bases, there was a span of 10 bases. The CDR3 spells CASSPLGPYGYTF. Written as DNA, the CDR3 is TGTGCCAGCAGCCCCTTGGGACCCTATGGCTACACCTTC.

The V and J genes are TRBV6-2 or TRBV6-3 and TRBJ1-5; D is unclear. The CDR3 is 15 residues long. Per germline, CDR1 MNHEY and CDR2 SVGEGT. The V end was cut by 2 bases, the J end by 0 bases, with 8 bases between. The CDR3 is CASSYRTDSNQPQHF. The CDR3 bases are TGTGCCAGCAGTTACAGAACAGATAGCAATCAGCCCCAGCATTTT.

The sample holds a few counts of this clonotype. V usage is TRBV5-5 and J usage is TRBJ2-1; tentatively, D is TRBD1 (6 bases). This CDR3 region has 14 residues. Deletions cut 1 base from V and 4 bases from J, with 9 bases between. CDR1 and CDR2 from the germline V gene are SGHKS and YYEKEE (reference sequence). CDR3: CASSLSRGYNEQFF. CDR3 bases: TGTGCCAGCAGCTTGTCAAGGGGGTACAATGAGCAGTTCTTC.

This clonotype was seen repeatedly, ten times or more. The genes are TRBV20-1 and TRBJ2-7, with D possibly TRBD2 on 6 matching bases. Trimming took 8 bases from V and 3 from J, leaving 11 bases between them. The CDR3 totals 11 residues. Per germline, CDR1 DFQATT and CDR2 SNEGSKA (reference sequence). This chain's CDR3 is CSTRGDYEQYF. DNA of the CDR3: TGCAGTACTCGCGGGGACTACGAGCAGTACTTC.

With respect to this clonotype: A single base separates this from a much larger clone, so it may be a read error. V and J are TRBV7-9 and TRBJ2-1, with D possibly TRBD1 on 6 matching bases. The CDR3 is 16 amino acids. Germline CDR1 is SEHNR and CDR2 is FQNEAQ (reference sequence). The V gene lost 5 bases and the J gene lost 1 base, with 15 bases spanning the gap. The CDR3 DNA follows: TGTGCCAGCAGCCCTGACAGGCGTAGTTCCTACAATGAGCAGTTCTTC. This gives the protein CASSPDRRSSYNEQFF. Drawing the rest from reference TRBV7-9 and TRBJ2-1, the complete variable domain is DTGVSQNPRHKITKRGQNVTFRCDPISEHNRLYWYRQTLGQGPEFLTYFQNEAQLEKSRLLSDRFSAERPKGSFSTLEIQRTEQGDSAMYLCASSPDRRSSYNEQFFGPGTRLTVL.

The CDR3 nucleotides are TGTGCTAGTCTCCTGGGAGGGCCCACAGATACGCAGTATTTT. This translates into CASLLGGPTDTQYF. V usage is TRBV12-5 and J usage is TRBJ2-3; 7 nucleotides line up with TRBD2. The J segment lost 2 bases and the V segment lost 8 bases, leaving 7 bases of the junction unmatched. CDR3 length equals 14 residues. Germline V lookup: CDR1 LGHNT, CDR2 FRNRAP.

This clonotype turned up a few times. V gene TRBV18 combines with J gene TRBJ2-7; 8 positions match TRBD2. V trimming: 5 bases; J trimming: 7 bases; junction bases outside the gene matches: 7. This CDR3 spans 13 amino acids. CDR1 and CDR2 from the germline V gene are KGHSH and LQKENI. CDR3 region: CASSTAGVGEQYF. The CDR3 nucleotides are TGTGCCAGCTCAACAGCGGGAGTGGGTGAGCAGTACTTC.

This chain links TRBV18 with TRBJ2-7, with 7 bases fitting TRBD2. Unmatched junction bases numbered 6, after V lost 4 bases and J lost 3 bases. CDR3 size: 14 residues. Germline assignment: CDR1 KGHSH and CDR2 LQKENI. The CDR3 is CASSLGGDVYEQYF. As DNA, the CDR3 is TGTGCCAGCTCACTTGGGGGGGACGTCTACGAGCAGTACTTC.

There are many counts of this clonotype. The chain uses TRBV7-9 and TRBJ1-5; TRBD1 might be the D (5 bases). V gave up 5 bases and J gave up 2 bases, with 13 bases separating them. Germline CDR1 reads SEHNR; CDR2 reads FQNEAQ (reference sequence). The CDR3 sequence is 15 residues long. CDR3 coding DNA: TGTGCCAGCAGCCTAGGTGGGGGGGGCAATCAGCCCCAGCATTTT. Protein sequence: CASSLGGGGNQPQHF.

This clonotype was counted at least ten times. The junction and the germline gene differ at one end; a read error may be behind it. The chain joins TRBV7-2 to TRBJ2-7; TRBD2 might be the D (5 bases). Germline lookup yields CDR1 SGHTA and CDR2 FQGNSA. The CDR3 covers 12 residues. The CDR3 reads CASSLDRLALSF. The DNA of the CDR3 is TGTGCCAGCAGCTTAGATCGCCTAGCTTTAAGCTTC.

This clonotype was observed many times. The V gene is TRBV27, the J gene TRBJ2-7; D remains unclear. CDR1 and CDR2 from the germline V gene are MNHEY and SMNVEV (reference sequence). V was trimmed by 7 bases and J by 0 bases, leaving 13 bases between them. This CDR3 comprises 14 residues. In DNA, the CDR3 is TGTGCCAGCAAAGGTACAGTCCCCTCCTACGAGCAGTACTTC. As protein: CASKGTVPSYEQYF.

This clonotype was recorded many times. The chain recombines TRBV7-2 with TRBJ1-2; 7 bases fit TRBD1. Losses at the gene ends were 2 bases for V and 0 bases for J; bases not matched to a gene: 6. The CDR3 runs 16 residues. Germline CDR1 SGHTA, CDR2 FQGNSA. In nucleotides, the CDR3 is TGTGCCAGCAGCTTAAGTGGGGGACAGACTAACTATGGCTACACCTTC. Its protein is CASSLSGGQTNYGYTF.

This clonotype was seen many times. V gene TRBV20-1 combines with J gene TRBJ2-1; 8 bases map to TRBD2. With 3 bases clipped from V and 6 bases from J, the junction kept 4 bases outside the gene matches. This CDR3 contains 13 residues. Germline-derived CDR1 and CDR2 are DFQATT and SNEGSKA (reference sequence). The CDR3 loop reads CSASGTRVNEQFF. CDR3 nucleotide sequence: TGCAGTGCTAGCGGGACTAGGGTCAATGAGCAGTTCTTC.

The chain combines TRBV7-2 with TRBJ2-5, with D possibly being TRBD2 (6 bases). Germline CDR1 is SGHTA and CDR2 is FQGNSA. The CDR3 has 13 residues. Trimming removed 5 bases at V and 9 bases at J, with 16 bases between. The CDR3 spells CASSPRDGSAQYF. CDR3 DNA sequence: TGTGCCAGCAGCCCCCGGGACGGGAGTGCCCAGTACTTC.